Detailed here is one T cell receptor beta chain. Generated by immunoSEQ multiplex PCR, the TCRdb table keeps only in-frame clones and is missing some. The sample contains 170,000 or so clones, around nine tenths of which appear only once. This sample was taken from a study of T cell responses to AZD1222 COVID-19 vaccine. The J segment lost 4 bases and the V segment lost 4 bases, leaving 6 bases of the junction unmatched. The germline V gene has CDR1 KGHSH and CDR2 LQKENI. The CDR3 loop spans 15 amino acids. V and J are TRBV18 and TRBJ1-3, with TRBD1 matching over 8 bases. The source was peripheral blood, collected on day 0 of AZD1222 vaccination. This TCR was recovered from an adult in good health. This CDR3 is CASSLPGQGGNTIYF. The CDR3 DNA sequence: TGTGCCAGCTCACTTCCTGGACAGGGCGGAAACACCATATATTTT.